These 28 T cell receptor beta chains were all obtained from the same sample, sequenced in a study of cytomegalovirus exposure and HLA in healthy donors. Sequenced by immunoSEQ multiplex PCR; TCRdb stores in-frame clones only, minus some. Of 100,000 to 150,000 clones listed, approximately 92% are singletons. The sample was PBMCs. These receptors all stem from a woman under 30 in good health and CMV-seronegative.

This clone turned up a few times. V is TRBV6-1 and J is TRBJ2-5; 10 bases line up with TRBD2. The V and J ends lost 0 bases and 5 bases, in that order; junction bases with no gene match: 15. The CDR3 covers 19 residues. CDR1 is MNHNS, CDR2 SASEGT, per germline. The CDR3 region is CASSEAMPSGGEMGETQYF. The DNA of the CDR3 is TGTGCCAGCAGTGAAGCCATGCCCAGCGGGGGGGAGATGGGCGAGACCCAGTACTTC.

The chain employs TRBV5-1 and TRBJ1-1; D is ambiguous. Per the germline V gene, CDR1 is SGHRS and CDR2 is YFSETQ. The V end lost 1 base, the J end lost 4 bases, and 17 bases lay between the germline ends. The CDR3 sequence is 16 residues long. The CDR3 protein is CASSLSAGLYGTEAFF. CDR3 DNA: TGCGCCAGCAGCTTGTCCGCAGGATTGTATGGCACTGAAGCTTTCTTT.

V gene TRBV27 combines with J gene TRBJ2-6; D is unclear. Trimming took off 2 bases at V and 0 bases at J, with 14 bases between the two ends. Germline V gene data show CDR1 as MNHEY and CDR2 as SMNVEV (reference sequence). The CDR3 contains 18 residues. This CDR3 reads CASSLRVRRLSGANVLTF. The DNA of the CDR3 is TGTGCCAGCAGTTTAAGAGTGCGTCGACTCTCTGGGGCCAACGTCCTGACTTTC.

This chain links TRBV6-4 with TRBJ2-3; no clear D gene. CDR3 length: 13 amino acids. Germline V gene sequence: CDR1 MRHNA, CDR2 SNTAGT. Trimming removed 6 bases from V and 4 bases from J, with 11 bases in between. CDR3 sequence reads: CASSQSESDTQYF. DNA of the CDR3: TGTGCCAGCAGCCAGAGCGAGTCAGATACGCAGTATTTT.

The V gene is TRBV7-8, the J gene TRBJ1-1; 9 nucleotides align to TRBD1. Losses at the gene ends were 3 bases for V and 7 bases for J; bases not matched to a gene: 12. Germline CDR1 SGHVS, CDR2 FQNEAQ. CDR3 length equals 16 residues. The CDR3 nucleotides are TGTGCCAGCAGCTTGCGAAGTCCCGGGACAGGGAATGAAGCTTTCTTT. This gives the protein CASSLRSPGTGNEAFF.

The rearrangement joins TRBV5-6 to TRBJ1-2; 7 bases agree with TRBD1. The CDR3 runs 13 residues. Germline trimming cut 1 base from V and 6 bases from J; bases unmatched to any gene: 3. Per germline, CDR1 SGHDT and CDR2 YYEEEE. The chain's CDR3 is CASSLRQGDGYTF. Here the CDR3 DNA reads TGTGCCAGCAGCTTGCGACAGGGTGATGGCTACACCTTC. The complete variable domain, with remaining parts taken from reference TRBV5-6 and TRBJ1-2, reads DAGVTQSPTHLIKTRGQQVTLRCSPKSGHDTVSWYQQALGQGPQFIFQYYEEEERQRGNFPDRFSGHQFPNYSSELNVNALLLGDSALYLCASSLRQGDGYTFGSGTRLTVV.

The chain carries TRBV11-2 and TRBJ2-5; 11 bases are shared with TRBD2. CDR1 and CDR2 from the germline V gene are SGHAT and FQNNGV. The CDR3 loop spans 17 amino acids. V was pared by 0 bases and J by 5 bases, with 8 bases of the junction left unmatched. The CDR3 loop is CASSLEIAGGPVETQYF. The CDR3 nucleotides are TGTGCCAGCAGCTTAGAAATAGCGGGGGGGCCTGTGGAGACCCAGTACTTC.

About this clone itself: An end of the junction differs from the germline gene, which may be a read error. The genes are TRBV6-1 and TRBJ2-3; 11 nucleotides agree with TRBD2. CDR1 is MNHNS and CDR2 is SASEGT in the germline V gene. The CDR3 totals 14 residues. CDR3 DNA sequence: TGTGCCAGCAGGGAAGCTAGCGGGGGGGATACGCAGTATTTT. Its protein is CASREASGGDTQYF.

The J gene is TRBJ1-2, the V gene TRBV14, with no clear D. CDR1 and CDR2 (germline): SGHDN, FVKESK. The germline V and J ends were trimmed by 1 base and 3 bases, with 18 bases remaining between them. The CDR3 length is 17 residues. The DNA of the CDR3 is TGTGCCAGCAGCCAAGGTTATGACGGTCTCGGGTACTATGGCTACACCTTC. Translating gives CASSQGYDGLGYYGYTF.

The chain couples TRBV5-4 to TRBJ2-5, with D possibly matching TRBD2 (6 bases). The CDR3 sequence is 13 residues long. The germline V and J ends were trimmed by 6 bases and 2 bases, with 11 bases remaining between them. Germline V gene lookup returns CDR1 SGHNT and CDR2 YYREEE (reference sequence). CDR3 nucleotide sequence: TGTGCCAGCAATTCGGGACTTCAAGAGACCCAGTACTTC. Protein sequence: CASNSGLQETQYF.

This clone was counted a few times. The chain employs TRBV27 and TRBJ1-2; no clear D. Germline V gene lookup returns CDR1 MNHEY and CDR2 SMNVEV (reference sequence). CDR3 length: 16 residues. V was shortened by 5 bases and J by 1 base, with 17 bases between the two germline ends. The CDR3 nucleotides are TGTGCCAGCAGTCCCTGGAGGTTGGAGGGTAACTATGGCTACACCTTC. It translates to CASSPWRLEGNYGYTF.

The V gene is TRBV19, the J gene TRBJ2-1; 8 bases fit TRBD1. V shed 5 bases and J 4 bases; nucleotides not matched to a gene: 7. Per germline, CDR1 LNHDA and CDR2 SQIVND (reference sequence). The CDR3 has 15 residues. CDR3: CASSGAGGTYNEQFF. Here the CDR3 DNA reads TGTGCCAGTAGTGGGGCAGGGGGCACGTACAATGAGCAGTTCTTC.

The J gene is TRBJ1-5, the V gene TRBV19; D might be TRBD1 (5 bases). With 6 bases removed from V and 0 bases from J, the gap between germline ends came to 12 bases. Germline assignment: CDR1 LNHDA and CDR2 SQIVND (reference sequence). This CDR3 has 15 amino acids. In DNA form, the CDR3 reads TGTGCCAGTAGAGACAGACCTCATAGCAATCAGCCCCAGCATTTT. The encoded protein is CASRDRPHSNQPQHF.

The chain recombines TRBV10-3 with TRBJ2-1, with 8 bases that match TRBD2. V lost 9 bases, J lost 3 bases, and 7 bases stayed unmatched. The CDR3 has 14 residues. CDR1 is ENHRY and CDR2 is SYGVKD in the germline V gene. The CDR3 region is CAIKAGVFYNEQFF. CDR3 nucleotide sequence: TGTGCCATTAAAGCGGGGGTGTTCTACAATGAGCAGTTCTTC.

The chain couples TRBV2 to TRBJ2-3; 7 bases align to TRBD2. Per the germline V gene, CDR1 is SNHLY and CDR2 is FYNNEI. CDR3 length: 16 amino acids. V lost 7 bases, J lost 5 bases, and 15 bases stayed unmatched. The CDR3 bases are TGTGCCAGCAAGCCAAATCGGGACTACCTTCGAGATACGCAGTATTTT. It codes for CASKPNRDYLRDTQYF.

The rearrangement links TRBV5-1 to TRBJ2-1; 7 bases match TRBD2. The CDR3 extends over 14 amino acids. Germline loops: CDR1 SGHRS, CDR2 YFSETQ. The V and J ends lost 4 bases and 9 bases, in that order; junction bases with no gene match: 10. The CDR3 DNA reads TGCGCCAGCAGCCAGTCGCCGGGACTAACTGAGCAGTTCTTC. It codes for CASSQSPGLTEQFF.

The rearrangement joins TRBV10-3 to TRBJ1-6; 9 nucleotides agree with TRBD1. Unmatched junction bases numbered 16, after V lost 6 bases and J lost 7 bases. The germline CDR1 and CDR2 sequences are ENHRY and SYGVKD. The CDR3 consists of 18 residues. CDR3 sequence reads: CAIRNPGQGTEANSPLHF. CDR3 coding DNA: TGTGCCATCAGGAATCCGGGACAGGGAACGGAGGCGAATTCACCCCTCCACTTT.

CDR3 bases: TGTGCCAGCAGCGCGTATACAAATCCTAACTATGGCTACACCTTC. This codes for CASSAYTNPNYGYTF. This rearrangement joins TRBV9 to TRBJ1-2; D not certain. The germline V and J ends were trimmed by 3 bases and 0 bases, with 12 bases remaining between them. The length of the CDR3 is 15 residues. The germline V gene encodes CDR1 SGDLS and CDR2 YYNGEE.

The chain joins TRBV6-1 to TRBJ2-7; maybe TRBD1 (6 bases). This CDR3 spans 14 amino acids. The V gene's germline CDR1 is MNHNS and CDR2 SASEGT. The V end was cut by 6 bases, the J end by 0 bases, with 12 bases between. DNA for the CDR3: TGTGCCAGCAGAAAGGACAGCGCCTCCTACGAGCAGTACTTC. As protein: CASRKDSASYEQYF.

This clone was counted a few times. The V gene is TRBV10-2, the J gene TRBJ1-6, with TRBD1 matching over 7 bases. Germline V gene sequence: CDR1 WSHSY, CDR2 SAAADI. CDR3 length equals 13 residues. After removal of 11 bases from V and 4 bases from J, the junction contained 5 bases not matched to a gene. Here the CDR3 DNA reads TGCGCCTCGGGGGACAGTTATAATTCACCCCTCCACTTT. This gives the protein CASGDSYNSPLHF.

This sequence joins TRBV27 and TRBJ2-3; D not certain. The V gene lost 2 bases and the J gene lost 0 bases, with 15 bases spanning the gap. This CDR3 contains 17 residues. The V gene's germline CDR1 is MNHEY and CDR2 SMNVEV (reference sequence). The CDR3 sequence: CASSLTTSVFSTDTQYF. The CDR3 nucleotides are TGTGCCAGCAGTTTAACTACGTCCGTTTTTAGCACAGATACGCAGTATTTT.

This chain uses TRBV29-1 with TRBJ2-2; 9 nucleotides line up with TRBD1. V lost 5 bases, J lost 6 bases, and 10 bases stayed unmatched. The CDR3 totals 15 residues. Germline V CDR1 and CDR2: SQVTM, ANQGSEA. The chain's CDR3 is CSVLSRDRAAGELFF. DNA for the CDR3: TGCAGCGTTCTATCCCGGGACAGGGCCGCCGGGGAGCTGTTTTTT.

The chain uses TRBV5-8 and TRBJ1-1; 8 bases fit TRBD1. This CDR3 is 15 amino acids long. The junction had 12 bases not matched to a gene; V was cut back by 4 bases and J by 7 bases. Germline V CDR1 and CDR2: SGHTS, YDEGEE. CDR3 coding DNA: TGTGCCAGCAGCGCAACGGACCAGGGGGCAAGTGAAGCTTTCTTT. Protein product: CASSATDQGASEAFF.

The CDR3 coding sequence is TGCAGCGTTGACCTCCAGGACACCGGGGAGCTGTTTTTT. It yields the protein CSVDLQDTGELFF. This chain uses TRBV29-1 with TRBJ2-2; D is unclear. Germline V gives CDR1 SQVTM, CDR2 ANQGSEA. The ends were cut back, 3 bases at V and 3 bases at J, with 8 bases in the middle. The CDR3 covers 13 residues.

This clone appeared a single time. In nucleotides, the CDR3 is TGTGCCAGCAGCTCTTACGAGCAGTACTTC. Residues: CASSSYEQYF. The V and J genes are TRBV5-5 and TRBJ2-7; D is unresolved. Germline V gene sequence: CDR1 SGHKS, CDR2 YYEKEE (reference sequence). Between the trimmed V and J ends, which lost 3 bases and 4 bases, there was a span of 2 bases. The CDR3 spans 10 residues.

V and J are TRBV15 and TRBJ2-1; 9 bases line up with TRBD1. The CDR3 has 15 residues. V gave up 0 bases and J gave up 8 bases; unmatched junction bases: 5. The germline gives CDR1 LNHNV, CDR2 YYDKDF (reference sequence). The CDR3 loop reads CATSRERTGGYEQFF. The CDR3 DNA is TGTGCCACCAGCAGAGAACGAACAGGGGGCTATGAGCAGTTCTTC.

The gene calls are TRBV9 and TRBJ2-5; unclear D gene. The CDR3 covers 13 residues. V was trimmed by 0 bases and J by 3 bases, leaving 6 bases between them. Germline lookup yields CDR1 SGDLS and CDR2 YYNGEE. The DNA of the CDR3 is TGTGCCAGCAGCGTAGACCCGGAAGAGACCCAGTACTTC. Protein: CASSVDPEETQYF.

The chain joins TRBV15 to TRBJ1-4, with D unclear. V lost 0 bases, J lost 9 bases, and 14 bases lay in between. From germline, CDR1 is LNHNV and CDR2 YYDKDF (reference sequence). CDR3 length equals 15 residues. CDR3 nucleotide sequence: TGTGCCACCAGCAGAGATATGGGCGCAAACAAAAAACTGTTTTTT. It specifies CATSRDMGANKKLFF.